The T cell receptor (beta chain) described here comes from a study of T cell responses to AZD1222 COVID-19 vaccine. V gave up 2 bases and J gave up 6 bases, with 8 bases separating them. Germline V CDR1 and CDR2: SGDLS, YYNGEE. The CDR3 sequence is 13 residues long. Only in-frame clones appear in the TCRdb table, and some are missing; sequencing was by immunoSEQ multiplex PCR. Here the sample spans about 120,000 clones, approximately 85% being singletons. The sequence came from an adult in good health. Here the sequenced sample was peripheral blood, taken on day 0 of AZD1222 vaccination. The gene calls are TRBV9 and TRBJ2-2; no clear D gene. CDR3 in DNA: TGTGCCAGCAGCGTGGAGTATCCCGGGGAGCTGTTTTTT. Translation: CASSVEYPGELFF.